Shown below are 17 T cell receptor beta chains from a single sample sequenced in a study of molecular identifiers for immune sequencing clone quantification (dated by TCRdb to the late 2010s). Library preparation used PCR. The listed sequencing device is Illumina HiSeq 4000. Through fastp at Q25 and MiXCR, TCRdb rebuilt clones from the public reads, retaining in-frame beta chains. Entries are consolidated by CDR3 protein sequence, retaining the most common genes and DNA. The sample data list approximately 670,000 distinct CDR3 sequences, and about 20% of these were observed just once. The ten largest clones take up under 0.95% of the sample. Sequencing input: naive CD8+ T cells from blood, with Jurkat cell RNA spiked in. The cell subset or site label, as the study defines it: FACS-sorted CD8+CD4-CCR7+CD45RA+ naive T cells. These receptor sequences come from a human donor in good health. Some libraries in this study had Jurkat cell RNA spiked in.

This clonotype has a handful of counts. This may stem from a read error, because a much larger clone lies one nucleotide away. The genes are TRBV3-2 and TRBJ1-5; TRBD1, as called in the table, went unchecked against the DNA. TRBV3-2 is labeled a pseudogene. This CDR3 comprises 15 residues. This chain's CDR3 is CASSQGGADNQPQHF. CDR3 sequence (DNA): TGTGCCAGCAGCCAAGGGGGCGCGGACAATCAGCCCCAGCATTTT.

This clonotype was found many times. This rearrangement joins TRBV19 to TRBJ2-7, with D possibly TRBD1 on 6 matching bases. V shed 4 bases and J shed 5 bases, with 12 bases lying between them. Germline assignment: CDR1 LNHDA and CDR2 SQIVND (reference sequence). The CDR3 contains 13 residues. DNA of the CDR3: TGTGCCAGTAGTACTCGGACAGTGGACGAGCAGTACTTC. Residues: CASSTRTVDEQYF.

CDR3 loop: CASSSQGNSPGHTIYF. The CDR3 nucleotides are TGTGCCAGCAGTTCCCAGGGAAATTCACCGGGACACACCATATATTTT. The gene calls are TRBV5-4 and TRBJ1-3; a weak D match, TRBD1 (5 bases). Trimming pared 5 bases from V and 8 bases from J, leaving 23 bases between. From germline, CDR1 is SGHNT and CDR2 YYREEE (reference sequence). The CDR3 has 16 amino acids.

The chain is built from TRBV27 and TRBJ2-7; TRBD2 might be the D (5 bases). The CDR3 is 16 residues long. The germline V gene encodes CDR1 MNHEY and CDR2 SMNVEV (reference sequence). V was shortened by 4 bases and J by 2 bases, with 18 bases between the two germline ends. The CDR3 DNA follows: TGTGCCAGCAGTTCCACCTTTCCAGCGGCGACCTACGAGCAGTACTTC. Translated, it gives CASSSTFPAATYEQYF.

This clonotype was detected many times. The rearrangement links TRBV7-8 to TRBJ2-3, with TRBD2 matching over 11 bases. J gave up 2 bases and V 3 bases, and 10 bases lay outside the gene matches. The CDR3 runs 18 residues. Germline V gene data show CDR1 as SGHVS and CDR2 as FQNEAQ. CDR3 protein: CASSLVASGGSFTDTQYF. The CDR3, as DNA: TGTGCCAGCAGCTTGGTTGCTAGCGGGGGGTCCTTCACAGATACGCAGTATTTT.

This clonotype was seen ten or more times. The chain links TRBV27 to TRBJ2-5; D gene uncertain. With 3 bases removed from V and 4 bases from J, the gap between germline ends came to 9 bases. The V gene's germline CDR1 is MNHEY and CDR2 SMNVEV (reference sequence). The length of the CDR3 is 13 residues. For the CDR3, the DNA is TGTGCCAGCAGTTTGATCTACGGAGAGACCCAGTACTTC. Residues: CASSLIYGETQYF.

Concerning this clonotype: This could be a read error, since a much larger clone is one nucleotide away. The chain has TRBV9 and TRBJ2-5, with TRBD1 as a possible D gene (5 bases). The CDR3 contains 16 residues. Deletions cut 3 bases from V and 1 base from J, with 16 bases between. Germline V CDR1 and CDR2: SGDLS, YYNGEE. CDR3: CASSEGCSLLQETQYF. In DNA, the CDR3 is TGTGCCAGCAGCGAGGGGTGCTCCCTCCTCCAAGAGACCCAGTACTTC.

To note about this clonotype: This could be a read error, since a much larger clone is one nucleotide away. The chain joins TRBV6-2 or TRBV6-3 to TRBJ1-5, with D possibly matching TRBD1 (6 bases). Germline V gene lookup returns CDR1 MNHEY and CDR2 SVGEGT. This CDR3 has 18 amino acids. In DNA, the CDR3 is TGTGCCAGCAGTAGAAATCATGCCGTAGGACGGGACAATCAGCCCCAGCGTTTT. Protein sequence: CASSRNHAVGRDNQPQRF.

This clonotype came up many times. V usage is TRBV19 and J usage is TRBJ2-3, with D possibly matching TRBD2 (5 bases). CDR3 length equals 13 residues. Germline CDR1 reads LNHDA; CDR2 reads SQIVND (reference sequence). Between the trimmed V and J ends, which lost 4 bases and 4 bases, there was a span of 9 bases. This CDR3 reads CASSTGGPDTQYF. CDR3 coding DNA: TGTGCCAGTAGTACAGGAGGCCCAGATACGCAGTATTTT.

This chain uses TRBV4-3 with TRBJ2-5; unclear D gene. Trimming left V 1 base short and J 1 base short, with 10 bases between. The CDR3 loop spans 15 amino acids. The germline CDR1 and CDR2 sequences are LGHNA and YSLEER. CDR3 sequence: CASSQVWGIQETQYF. The CDR3 coding sequence is TGCGCCAGCAGCCAAGTTTGGGGAATCCAAGAGACCCAGTACTTC.

This clonotype came up many times. This chain connects TRBV7-9 to TRBJ2-5, with 13 bases identical to TRBD2. The CDR3 totals 15 residues. V dropped 5 bases and J dropped 6; count of bases not matched to a gene: 6. Germline-derived CDR1 and CDR2 are SEHNR and FQNEAQ (reference sequence). This CDR3 reads CASSGETSGGKTQYF. CDR3 coding DNA: TGTGCCAGCAGCGGAGAGACTAGCGGGGGGAAGACCCAGTACTTC. Complete variable domain (other parts from reference TRBV7-9 and TRBJ2-5): DTGVSQNPRHKITKRGQNVTFRCDPISEHNRLYWYRQTLGQGPEFLTYFQNEAQLEKSRLLSDRFSAERPKGSFSTLEIQRTEQGDSAMYLCASSGETSGGKTQYFGPGTRLLVL.

In this sample, this clonotype turned up many times. The gene calls are TRBV12-3 or TRBV12-4 and TRBJ2-1, with 9 positions matching TRBD2. The trim removed 4 bases at V and 7 bases at J, leaving 14 bases unmatched. The CDR3 contains 17 residues. The chain's CDR3 is CASSSDQLSGGWNEQFF. In DNA, the CDR3 is TGTGCCAGCAGTTCTGACCAATTGAGCGGGGGGTGGAATGAGCAGTTCTTC.

As for this clonotype: A clone one base away is much larger, so this may be a read error. The chain links TRBV10-3 to TRBJ2-5; a weak D match, TRBD2 (7 bases). This CDR3 contains 14 residues. In germline, CDR1 is ENHRY, CDR2 SYGVKD. Trimming took 7 bases from V and 5 from J, leaving 17 bases between them. CDR3 DNA sequence: TGTGCCATCAACGGACGGGGGGCGGAGGAGACCCAGTACTTC. This codes for CAINGRGAEETQYF.

This clonotype was counted a few times. The chain has TRBV7-9 and TRBJ2-2, with a possible D match to TRBD2 (5 bases). The CDR3 extends over 14 amino acids. Trimming left V 4 bases short and J 6 bases short, with 12 bases between. Per germline, CDR1 SEHNR and CDR2 FQNEAQ (reference sequence). CDR3 sequence: CASSSRTRAGELFF. The CDR3 DNA reads as TGTGCCAGCAGCTCGAGAACGCGGGCCGGGGAGCTGTTTTTT.

This clonotype was detected ten times or more. V and J are TRBV11-2 and TRBJ2-1; D gene uncertain. Germline V gene sequence: CDR1 SGHAT, CDR2 FQNNGV. The CDR3 totals 15 residues. The V end lost 4 bases, the J end lost 3 bases, and 13 bases lay between the germline ends. CDR3 DNA sequence: TGTGCCAGCAGCTCCGAGAGCCTGGGCTACAATGAGCAGTTCTTC. It translates to CASSSESLGYNEQFF.

This chain uses TRBV5-1 with TRBJ2-5; 8 nucleotides align to TRBD1. From germline, CDR1 is SGHRS and CDR2 YFSETQ. V shed 10 bases, J shed 0 bases, and the junction held 11 bases outside the gene matches. The CDR3 has 15 amino acids. CDR3 sequence (DNA): TGCGCCGGCAACTCGTTACAGGGGGACCAAGAGACCCAGTACTTC. It encodes CAGNSLQGDQETQYF.

A word on this clonotype: A much larger clonotype is one base distant, so this may be a read error. The chain carries TRBV12-3 or TRBV12-4 and TRBJ2-2; the D gene could be TRBD1 or TRBD2 (6 bases each). Trimming took off 4 bases at V and 4 bases at J, with 16 bases between the two ends. The CDR3 has 16 residues. CDR3: CASSYAGQTSTGELFF. The CDR3 DNA is TGTGCCAGCAGTTACGCGGGACAAACGAGCACCGGGGAGCTGTTTTTT.